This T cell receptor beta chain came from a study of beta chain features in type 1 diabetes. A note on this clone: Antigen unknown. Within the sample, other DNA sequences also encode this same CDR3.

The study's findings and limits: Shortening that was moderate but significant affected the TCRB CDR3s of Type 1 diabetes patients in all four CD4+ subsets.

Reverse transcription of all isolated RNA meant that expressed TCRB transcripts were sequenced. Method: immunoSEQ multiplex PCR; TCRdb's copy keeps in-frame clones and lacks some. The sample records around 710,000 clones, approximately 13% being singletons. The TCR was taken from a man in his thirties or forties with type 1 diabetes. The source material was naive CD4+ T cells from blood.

CDR3 loop: CASSPSDDYGYTF. The CDR3 coding sequence is TGTGCCAGCTCACCAAGTGACGACTATGGCTACACCTTC. The chain links TRBV18 to TRBJ1-2; D ambiguous. The V end lost 2 bases, the J end lost 3 bases, and 7 bases lay between the germline ends. There are 13 residues in the CDR3. Germline assignment: CDR1 KGHSH and CDR2 LQKENI.